The clone carrying this T cell receptor (beta chain) was seen at least ten times. Antigen: not known. This entry comes from a study of neurological immune-mediated disorders. The CDR3 sequence is 14 residues long. The V segment lost 4 bases and the J segment 1 base; nucleotides outside the gene matches: 2. Germline V gene sequence: CDR1 LNHNV, CDR2 YYDKDF (reference sequence). Study findings and constraints: The absence of shared CDR3 amino acid sequences among expanded clones across subjects suggests private repertoires in all groups. Multiple sclerosis patients had less TCR clonal expansion than even healthy controls, unlike HTLV-1-associated myelopathy.

Sequencing runs each generated in excess of 190 million TCR-beta sequences derived from 15-18 subjects. MiXCR, applied by TCRdb to the 5' RACE reads, yields one record per CDR3 protein. The table shows 36,000 or so distinct CDR3 sequences, with approximately 10% occurring only once. This clonotype was sampled from a woman aged 25 to 39 with HTLV-1-associated myelopathy (HAM/TSP). Sequencing used PBMCs. This chain links TRBV15 with TRBJ1-1; 8 bases are a match to TRBD1. CDR3 protein: CATSTQGGNTEAFF. The CDR3 DNA follows: TGTGCCACCAGCACACAGGGGGGGAACACTGAAGCTTTCTTT. The complete variable domain, with remaining parts taken from reference TRBV15 and TRBJ1-1, reads DAMVIQNPRYQVTQFGKPVTLSCSQTLNHNVMYWYQQKSSQAPKLLFHYYDKDFNNEADTPDNFQSRRPNTSFCFLDIRSPGLGDTAMYLCATSTQGGNTEAFFGQGTRLTVV.